The sample holds many counts of the clone carrying this T cell receptor beta chain. This sample is part of a study of identical twins. The germline V gene has CDR1 MGHDK and CDR2 SYGVNS. The CDR3 extends over 15 amino acids. V was trimmed by 6 bases and J by 3 bases, leaving 14 bases between them. Unique molecular identifiers were present on the cDNA, and a universal primer site came from template switching. TCRdb analysed the 5' RACE reads with MiXCR anew, one entry per CDR3 protein. Of hundreds of thousands of distinct CDR3 sequences in the sample, around 6% were seen once. The source of this sequence is a man younger than 35 in good health. The chain combines TRBV25-1 with TRBJ2-2; a weak D match, TRBD2 (5 bases). The specimen sequenced was naive T cells sorted from blood. In DNA form, the CDR3 reads TGTGCCAGCAGCCCCCTGAGCGGAGACACCGGGGAGCTGTTTTTT. Translated: CASSPLSGDTGELFF.